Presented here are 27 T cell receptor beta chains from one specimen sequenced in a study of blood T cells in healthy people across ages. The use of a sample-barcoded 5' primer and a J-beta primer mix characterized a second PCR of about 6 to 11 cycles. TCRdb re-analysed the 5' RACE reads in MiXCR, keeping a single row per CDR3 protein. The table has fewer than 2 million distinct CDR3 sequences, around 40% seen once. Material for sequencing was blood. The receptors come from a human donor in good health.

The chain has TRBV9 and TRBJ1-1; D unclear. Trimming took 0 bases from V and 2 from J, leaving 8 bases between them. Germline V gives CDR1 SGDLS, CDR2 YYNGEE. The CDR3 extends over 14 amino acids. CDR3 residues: CASSVVGSNTEAFF. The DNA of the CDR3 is TGTGCCAGCAGCGTAGTGGGCAGTAACACTGAAGCTTTCTTT.

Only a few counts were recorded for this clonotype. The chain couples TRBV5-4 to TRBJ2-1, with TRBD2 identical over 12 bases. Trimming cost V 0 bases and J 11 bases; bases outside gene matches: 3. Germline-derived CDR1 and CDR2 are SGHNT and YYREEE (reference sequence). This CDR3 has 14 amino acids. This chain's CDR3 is CASSLGLAGDQQFF. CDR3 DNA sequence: TGTGCCAGCAGCTTGGGACTAGCGGGGGACCAGCAGTTCTTC.

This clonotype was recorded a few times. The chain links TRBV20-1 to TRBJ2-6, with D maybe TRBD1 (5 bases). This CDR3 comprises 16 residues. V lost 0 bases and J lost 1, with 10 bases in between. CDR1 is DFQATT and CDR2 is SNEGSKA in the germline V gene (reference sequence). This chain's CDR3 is CSARDLGQSGANVLTF. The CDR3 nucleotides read TGCAGTGCTAGAGATTTGGGGCAGTCTGGGGCCAACGTCCTGACTTTC.

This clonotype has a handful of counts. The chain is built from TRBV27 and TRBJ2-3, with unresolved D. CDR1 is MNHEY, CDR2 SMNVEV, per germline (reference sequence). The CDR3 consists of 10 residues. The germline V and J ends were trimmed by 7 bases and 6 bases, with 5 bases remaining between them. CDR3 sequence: CASTGDTQYF. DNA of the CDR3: TGTGCCAGCACTGGGGATACGCAGTATTTT.

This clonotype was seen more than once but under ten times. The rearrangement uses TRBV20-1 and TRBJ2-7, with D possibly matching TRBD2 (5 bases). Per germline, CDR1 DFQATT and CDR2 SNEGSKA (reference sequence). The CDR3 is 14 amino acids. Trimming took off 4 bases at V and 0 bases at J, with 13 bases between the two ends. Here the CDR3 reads CSATKGGSSYEQYF. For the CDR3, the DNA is TGCAGTGCTACTAAGGGTGGGAGCTCCTACGAGCAGTACTTC.

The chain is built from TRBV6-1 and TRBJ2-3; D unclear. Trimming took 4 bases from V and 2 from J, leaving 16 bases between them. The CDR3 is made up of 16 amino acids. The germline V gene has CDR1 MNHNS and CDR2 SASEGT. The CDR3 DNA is TGTGCCAGCAGTGCCCACCGGTTGACAATCACAGATACGCAGTATTTT. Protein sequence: CASSAHRLTITDTQYF.

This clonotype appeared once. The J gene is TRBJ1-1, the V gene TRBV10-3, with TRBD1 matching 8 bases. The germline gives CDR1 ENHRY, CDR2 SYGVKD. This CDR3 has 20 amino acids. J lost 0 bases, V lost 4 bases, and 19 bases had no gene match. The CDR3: CAISAKAGARTGGMNTEAFF. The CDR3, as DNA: TGTGCCATCAGTGCCAAAGCCGGGGCTCGCACAGGGGGGATGAACACTGAAGCTTTCTTT.

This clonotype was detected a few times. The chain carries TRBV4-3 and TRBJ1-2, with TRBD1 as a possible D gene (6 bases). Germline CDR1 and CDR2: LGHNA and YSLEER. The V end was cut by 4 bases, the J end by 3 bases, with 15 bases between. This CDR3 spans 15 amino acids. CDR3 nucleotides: TGCGCCAGCAGCCTCACACTTGGGGGCGACTATGGCTACACCTTC. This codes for CASSLTLGGDYGYTF.

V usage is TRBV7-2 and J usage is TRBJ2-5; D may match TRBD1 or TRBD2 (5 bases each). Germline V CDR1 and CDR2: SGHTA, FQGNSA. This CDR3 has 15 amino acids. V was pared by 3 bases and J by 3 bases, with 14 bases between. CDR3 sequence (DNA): TGTGCCAGCAGCTTTCGAGGGGCTCGGGAAGAGACCCAGTACTTC. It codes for CASSFRGAREETQYF.

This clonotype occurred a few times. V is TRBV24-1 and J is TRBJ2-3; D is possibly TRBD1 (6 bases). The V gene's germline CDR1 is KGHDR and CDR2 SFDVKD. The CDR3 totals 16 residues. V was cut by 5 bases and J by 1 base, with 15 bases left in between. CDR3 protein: CATSGGGRMGTDTQYF. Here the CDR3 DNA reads TGTGCCACCAGTGGAGGGGGAAGAATGGGCACAGATACGCAGTATTTT.

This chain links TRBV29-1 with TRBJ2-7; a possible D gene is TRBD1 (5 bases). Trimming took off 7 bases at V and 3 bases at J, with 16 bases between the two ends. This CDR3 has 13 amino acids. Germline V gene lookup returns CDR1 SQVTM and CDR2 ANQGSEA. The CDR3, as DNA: TGCAGCGGAAGGACATCCAGAGACTACGAGCAGTACTTC. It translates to CSGRTSRDYEQYF.

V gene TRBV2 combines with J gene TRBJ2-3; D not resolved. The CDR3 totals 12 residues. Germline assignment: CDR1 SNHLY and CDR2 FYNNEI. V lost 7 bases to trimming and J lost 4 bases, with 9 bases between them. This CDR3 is CASTLWADTQYF. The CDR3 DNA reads TGTGCCAGCACCCTGTGGGCAGATACGCAGTATTTT.

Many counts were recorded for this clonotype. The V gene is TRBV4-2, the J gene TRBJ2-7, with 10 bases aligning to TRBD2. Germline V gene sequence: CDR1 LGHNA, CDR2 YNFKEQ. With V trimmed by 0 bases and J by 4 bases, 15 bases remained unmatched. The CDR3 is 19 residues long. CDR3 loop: CASSQDVGASGGTLYEQYF. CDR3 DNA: TGTGCCAGCAGCCAAGATGTAGGGGCTAGCGGGGGAACCCTTTACGAGCAGTACTTC.

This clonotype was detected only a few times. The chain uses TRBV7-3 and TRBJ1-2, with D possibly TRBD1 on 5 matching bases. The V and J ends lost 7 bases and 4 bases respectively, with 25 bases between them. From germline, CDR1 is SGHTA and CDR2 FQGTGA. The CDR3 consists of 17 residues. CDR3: CASILGGSGEALYGYTF. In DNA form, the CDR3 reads TGTGCCAGCATCTTGGGGGGGTCGGGGGAGGCCCTCTATGGCTACACCTTC. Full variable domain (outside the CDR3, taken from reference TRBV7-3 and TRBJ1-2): GAGVSQTPSNKVTEKGKYVELRCDPISGHTALYWYRQSLGQGPEFLIYFQGTGAADDSGLPNDRFFAVRPEGSVSTLKIQRTERGDSAVYLCASILGGSGEALYGYTFGSGTRLTVV.

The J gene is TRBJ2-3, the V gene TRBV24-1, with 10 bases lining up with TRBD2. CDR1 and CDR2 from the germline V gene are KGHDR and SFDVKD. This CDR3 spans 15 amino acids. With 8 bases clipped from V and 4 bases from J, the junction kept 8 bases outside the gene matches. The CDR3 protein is CATTTSGAGSDTQYF. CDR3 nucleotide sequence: TGTGCCACCACTACTAGCGGGGCGGGTTCAGATACGCAGTATTTT.

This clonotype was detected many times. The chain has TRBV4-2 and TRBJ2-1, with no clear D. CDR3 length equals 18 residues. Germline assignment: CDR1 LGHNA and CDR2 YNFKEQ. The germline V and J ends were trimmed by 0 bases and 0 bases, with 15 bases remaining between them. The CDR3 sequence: CASSQDLIVGSSYNEQFF. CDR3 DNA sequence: TGTGCCAGCAGCCAAGATCTAATAGTAGGCAGCTCCTACAATGAGCAGTTCTTC.

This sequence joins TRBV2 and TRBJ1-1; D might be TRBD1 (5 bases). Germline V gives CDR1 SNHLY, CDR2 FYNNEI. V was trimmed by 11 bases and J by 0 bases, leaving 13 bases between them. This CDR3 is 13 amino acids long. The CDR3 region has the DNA TGTGCCGGGACTTGGGAGATGAACACTGAAGCTTTCTTT. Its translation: CAGTWEMNTEAFF.

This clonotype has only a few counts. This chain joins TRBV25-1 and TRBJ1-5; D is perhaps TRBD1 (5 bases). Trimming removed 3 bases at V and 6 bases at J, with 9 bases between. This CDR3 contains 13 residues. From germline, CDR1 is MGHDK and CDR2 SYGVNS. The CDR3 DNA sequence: TGTGCCAGCAGTGATTCAAGGGGTCAGCCCCAGCATTTT. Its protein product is CASSDSRGQPQHF.

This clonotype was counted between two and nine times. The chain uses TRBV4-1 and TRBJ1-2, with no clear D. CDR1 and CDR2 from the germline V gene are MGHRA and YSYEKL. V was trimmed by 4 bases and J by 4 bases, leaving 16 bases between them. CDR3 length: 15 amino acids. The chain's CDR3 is CASSRDLGVFYGYTF. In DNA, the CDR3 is TGCGCCAGCAGCCGAGACCTTGGGGTTTTCTATGGCTACACCTTC.

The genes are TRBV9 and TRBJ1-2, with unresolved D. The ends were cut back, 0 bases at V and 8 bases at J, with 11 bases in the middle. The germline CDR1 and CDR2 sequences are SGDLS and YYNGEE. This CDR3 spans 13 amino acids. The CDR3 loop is CASSVGHSFGYTF. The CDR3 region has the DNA TGTGCCAGCAGCGTAGGACACTCTTTCGGCTACACCTTC.

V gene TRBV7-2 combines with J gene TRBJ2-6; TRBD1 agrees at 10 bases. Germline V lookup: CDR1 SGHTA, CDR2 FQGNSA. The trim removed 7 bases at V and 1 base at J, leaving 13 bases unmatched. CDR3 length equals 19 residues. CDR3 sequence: CASNSPPGQGLSGANVLTF. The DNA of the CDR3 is TGTGCCAGCAACTCTCCCCCGGGACAGGGGCTTTCTGGGGCCAACGTCCTGACTTTC.

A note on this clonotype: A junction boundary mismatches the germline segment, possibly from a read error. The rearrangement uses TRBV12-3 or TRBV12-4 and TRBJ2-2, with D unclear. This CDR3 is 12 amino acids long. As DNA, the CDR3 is TGTGTCAGCCAGCAGAACACCGGGGAGCTGTTTTTT. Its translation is CVSQQNTGELFF.

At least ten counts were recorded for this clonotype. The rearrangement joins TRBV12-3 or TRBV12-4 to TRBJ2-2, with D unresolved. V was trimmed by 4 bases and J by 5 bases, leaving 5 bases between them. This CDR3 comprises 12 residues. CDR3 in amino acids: CASSSSTGELFF. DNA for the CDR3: TGTGCCAGCAGTTCAAGTACCGGGGAGCTGTTTTTT.

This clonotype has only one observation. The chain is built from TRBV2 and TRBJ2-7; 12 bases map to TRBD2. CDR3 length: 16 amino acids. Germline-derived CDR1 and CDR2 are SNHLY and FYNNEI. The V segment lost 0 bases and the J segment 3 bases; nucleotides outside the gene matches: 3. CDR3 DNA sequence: TGTGCCAGCAGTGAAGCCTTGACTAGCGGGGGCTACGAGCAGTACTTC. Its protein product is CASSEALTSGGYEQYF.

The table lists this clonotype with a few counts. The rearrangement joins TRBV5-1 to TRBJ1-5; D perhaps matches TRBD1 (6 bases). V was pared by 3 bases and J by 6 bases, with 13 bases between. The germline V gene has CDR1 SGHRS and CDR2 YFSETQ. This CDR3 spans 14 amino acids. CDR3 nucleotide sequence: TGCGCCAGCAGCTGGACAGCAGGCAGTCAGCCCCAGCATTTT. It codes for CASSWTAGSQPQHF. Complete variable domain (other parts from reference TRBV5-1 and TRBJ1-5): KAGVTQTPRYLIKTRGQQVTLSCSPISGHRSVSWYQQTPGQGLQFLFEYFSETQRNKGNFPGRFSGRQFSNSRSEMNVSTLELGDSALYLCASSWTAGSQPQHFGDGTRLSIL.

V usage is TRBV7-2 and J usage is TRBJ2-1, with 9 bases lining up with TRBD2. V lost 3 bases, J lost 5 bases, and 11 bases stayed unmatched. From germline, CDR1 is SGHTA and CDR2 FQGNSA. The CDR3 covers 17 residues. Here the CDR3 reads CASSFGLSRGGDNEQFF. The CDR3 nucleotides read TGTGCCAGCAGCTTTGGTCTTTCCCGCGGGGGGGACAATGAGCAGTTCTTC.

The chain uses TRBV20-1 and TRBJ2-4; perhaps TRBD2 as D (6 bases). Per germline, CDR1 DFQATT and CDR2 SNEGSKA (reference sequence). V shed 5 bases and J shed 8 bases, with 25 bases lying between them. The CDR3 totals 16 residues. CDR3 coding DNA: TGCAGTGCTCGTACGGGGGTAGCCCCGCCCTGGGACATTCAGTACTTC. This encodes CSARTGVAPPWDIQYF.